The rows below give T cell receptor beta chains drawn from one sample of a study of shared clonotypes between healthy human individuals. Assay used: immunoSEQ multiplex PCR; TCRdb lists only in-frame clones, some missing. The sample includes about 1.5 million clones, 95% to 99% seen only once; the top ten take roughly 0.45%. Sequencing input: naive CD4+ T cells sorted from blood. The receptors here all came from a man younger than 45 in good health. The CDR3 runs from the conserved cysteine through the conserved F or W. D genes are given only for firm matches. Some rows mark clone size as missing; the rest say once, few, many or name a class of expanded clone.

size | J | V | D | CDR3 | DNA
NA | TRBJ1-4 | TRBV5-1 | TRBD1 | CASSHGTGVLEKLFF | TGCGCCAGCAGCCACGGGACAGGGGTTTTGGAAAAACTGTTTTTT
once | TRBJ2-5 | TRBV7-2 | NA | CASSLARGQFQETQYF | TGTGCCAGCAGCTTAGCGAGAGGACAGTTTCAAGAGACCCAGTACTTC
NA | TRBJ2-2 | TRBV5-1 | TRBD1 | CASSLWDRAAGELFF | TGCGCCAGCAGCTTGTGGGACAGGGCTGCCGGGGAGCTGTTTTTT
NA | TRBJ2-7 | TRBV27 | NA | CASRSNGQIVYEQYF | TGTGCCAGCAGAAGCAATGGACAAATCGTCTACGAGCAGTACTTC
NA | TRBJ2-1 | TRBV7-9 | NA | CASSFYAGVYNEQFF | TGTGCCAGCAGCTTTTATGCCGGGGTTTACAATGAGCAGTTCTTC
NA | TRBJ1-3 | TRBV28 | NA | CASRPLGSGNTIYF | TGTGCCAGCAGACCCCTGGGCAGTGGAAACACCATATATTTT
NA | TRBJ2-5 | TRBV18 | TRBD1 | CASSPGQQETQYF | TGTGCCAGCTCACCGGGACAGCAGGAGACCCAGTACTTC
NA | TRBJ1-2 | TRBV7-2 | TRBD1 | CASSRDRANYGYTF | TGTGCCAGCAGCCGGGACAGAGCTAACTATGGCTACACCTTC
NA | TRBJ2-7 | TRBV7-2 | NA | CASSLNRGTIYEQYF | TGTGCCAGCAGCTTAAACCGCGGAACTATCTACGAGCAGTACTTC
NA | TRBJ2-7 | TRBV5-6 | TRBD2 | CASSPAGVWEQYF | TGTGCCAGCAGCCCCGCGGGGGTATGGGAGCAGTACTTC
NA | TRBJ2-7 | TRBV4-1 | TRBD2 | CASSQENSGVTYEQYF | TGCGCCAGCAGCCAAGAGAATAGCGGGGTTACCTACGAGCAGTACTTC